Here is one T cell receptor (beta chain) with its context. Its antigen is still unknown. MiXCR, run by TCRdb on the RT-PCR reads, gives a single entry per CDR3 protein. This sample has hundreds of thousands of distinct CDR3 sequences, with around a sixth found just once. These data originate in a study of response to subunit inactivated influenza vaccine. Study results and limitations: T cells newly recruited by each seasonal influenza vaccination are few, the authors suggested.

The CDR3 covers 14 residues. Germline CDR1 reads SEHNR; CDR2 reads FQNEAQ (reference sequence). V was cut by 7 bases and J by 7 bases, with 19 bases left in between. The clonotype originates from a middle-aged man who received an inactivated influenza vaccine. The sequences come from PBMCs from blood, collected roughly 12 days after vaccination. This chain uses TRBV7-9 with TRBJ2-5; a weak D match, TRBD2 (5 bases). CDR3 in amino acids: CASINGIAEGTQYF. The CDR3 DNA reads as TGTGCCAGCATCAACGGGATCGCTGAAGGGACCCAGTACTTC.